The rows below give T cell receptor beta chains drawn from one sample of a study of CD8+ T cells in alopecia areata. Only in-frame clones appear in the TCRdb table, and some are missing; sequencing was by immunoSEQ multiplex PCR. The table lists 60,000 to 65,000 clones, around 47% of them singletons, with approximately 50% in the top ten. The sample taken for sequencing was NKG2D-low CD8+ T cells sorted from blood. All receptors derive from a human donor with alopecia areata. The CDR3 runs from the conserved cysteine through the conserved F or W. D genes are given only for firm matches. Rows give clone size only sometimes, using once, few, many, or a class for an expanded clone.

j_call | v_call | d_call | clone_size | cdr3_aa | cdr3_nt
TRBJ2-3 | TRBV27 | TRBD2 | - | CASSPSGSLFAQYF | TGTGCCAGCAGCCCTAGCGGGAGTCTGTTTGCGCAGTATTTT
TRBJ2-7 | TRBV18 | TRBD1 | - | CASSPRTGFISYEQYF | TGTGCCAGCTCACCAAGGACAGGGTTCATATCCTACGAGCAGTACTTC
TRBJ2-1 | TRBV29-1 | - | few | CSGGRNEQFF | TGCAGCGGTGGAAGAAATGAGCAGTTCTTC
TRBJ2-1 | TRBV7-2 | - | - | CASSFGDRLSSYNEQFF | TGTGCCAGCAGCTTTGGGGACCGTTTGAGCTCCTACAATGAGCAGTTCTTC
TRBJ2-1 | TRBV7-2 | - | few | CASVTYNEQFF | TGTGCCAGCGTCACCTACAATGAGCAGTTCTTC
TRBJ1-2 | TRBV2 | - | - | CASSEYGGSYGYTF | TGTGCCAGCAGTGAATACGGGGGCTCCTATGGCTACACCTTC
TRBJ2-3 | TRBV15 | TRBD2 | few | CATSGLAGVRLSDTQYF | TGTGCCACCAGCGGGCTAGCGGGAGTCCGCCTTTCAGATACGCAGTATTTT
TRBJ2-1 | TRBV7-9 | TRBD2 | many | CASSFVSGGPNEQFF | TGTGCCAGCAGCTTCGTATCGGGAGGGCCTAATGAGCAGTTCTTC
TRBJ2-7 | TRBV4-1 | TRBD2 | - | CASSQDLVAGPYEQYF | TGCGCCAGCAGCCAAGATTTGGTAGCGGGGCCCTACGAGCAGTACTTC
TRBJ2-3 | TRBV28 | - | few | CASTHGGTDTQYF | TGTGCCAGCACCCACGGAGGCACAGATACGCAGTATTTT
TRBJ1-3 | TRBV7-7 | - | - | CASSQGSGNTIYF | TGTGCTAGCAGCCAAGGCTCTGGAAACACCATATATTTT
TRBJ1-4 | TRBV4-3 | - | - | CASSQDSSRDEKLFF | TGCGCCAGCAGCCAAGATTCGAGCAGGGATGAAAAACTGTTTTTT
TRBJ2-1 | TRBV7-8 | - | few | CASSLSVYEQFF | TGTGCCAGCAGCTTAAGTGTATATGAGCAGTTCTTC
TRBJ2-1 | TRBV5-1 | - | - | CATTLGLSSYNEQFF | TGCGCCACCACTTTGGGGCTAAGCTCCTACAATGAGCAGTTCTTC
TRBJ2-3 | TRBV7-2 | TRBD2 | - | CASSLGLGSTQYF | TGTGCCAGCAGCTTGGGACTAGGGAGTACGCAGTATTTT
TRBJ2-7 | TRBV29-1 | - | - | CSVPTDSTSMDEQYF | TGCAGCGTTCCCACCGACAGCACCTCCATGGACGAGCAGTACTTC
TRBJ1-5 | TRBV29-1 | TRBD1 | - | CSVEDREGNQPQHF | TGCAGCGTTGAGGACAGGGAGGGCAATCAGCCCCAGCATTTT
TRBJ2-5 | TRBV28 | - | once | CASSSRRLWTQYF | TGTGCCAGCAGCTCCCGGAGGTTGTGGACCCAGTACTTC
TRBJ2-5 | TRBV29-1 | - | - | CSAVGRYQETQYF | TGCAGCGCTGTGGGGCGGTACCAAGAGACCCAGTACTTC
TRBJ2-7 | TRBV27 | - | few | CASSSRVSYEQYF | TGTGCCAGCAGTTCGAGGGTATCCTACGAGCAGTACTTC
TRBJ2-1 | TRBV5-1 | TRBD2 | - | CASSFGTSGNNEQFF | TGCGCCAGCAGCTTTGGGACTAGCGGGAACAATGAGCAGTTCTTC
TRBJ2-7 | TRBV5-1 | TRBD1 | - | CASSLWTGSYEQYF | TGCGCCAGCAGCCTCTGGACAGGGAGCTACGAGCAGTACTTC
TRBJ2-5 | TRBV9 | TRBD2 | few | CASSVGGAGGLKETQYF | TGTGCCAGCAGCGTAGGAGGAGCGGGGGGGCTCAAGGAGACCCAGTACTTC
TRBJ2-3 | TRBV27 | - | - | CASSPLGGAADTQYF | TGTGCCAGCAGTCCCCTAGGGGGGGCCGCAGATACGCAGTATTTT
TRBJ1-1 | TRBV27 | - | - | CASSPALLNTEAFF | TGTGCCAGCAGTCCTGCGCTCCTGAACACTGAAGCTTTCTTT
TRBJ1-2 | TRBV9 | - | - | CASSAGLYGYTF | TGTGCCAGCAGCGCGGGCCTCTATGGCTACACCTTC
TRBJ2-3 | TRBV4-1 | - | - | CASSLRGGGTDTQYF | TGCGCCAGCAGCCTCCGAGGGGGAGGCACAGATACGCAGTATTTT
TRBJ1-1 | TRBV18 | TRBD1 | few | CASSLTMDRVNTEAFF | TGTGCCAGCTCACTCACCATGGACAGGGTGAACACTGAAGCTTTCTTT
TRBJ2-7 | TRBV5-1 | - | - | CASSLAGPPGPYEQYF | TGCGCCAGCAGCTTGGCTGGACCTCCCGGACCCTACGAGCAGTACTTC
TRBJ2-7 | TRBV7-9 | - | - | CASRPKSGTLSSYEQYF | TGTGCCAGCAGACCCAAATCCGGGACCCTGAGCTCCTACGAGCAGTACTTC
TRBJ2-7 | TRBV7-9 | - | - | CASSSRGEAGEQYF | TGTGCCAGCAGCTCCAGGGGGGAAGCTGGCGAGCAGTACTTC
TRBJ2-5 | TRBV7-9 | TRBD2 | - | CASSSPGLAKTQYF | TGTGCCAGCAGCTCACCGGGACTAGCTAAGACCCAGTACTTC
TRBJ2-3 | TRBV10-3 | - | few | CAITDDRKQSTDTQYF | TGTGCCATCACCGATGACCGGAAGCAAAGCACAGATACGCAGTATTTT
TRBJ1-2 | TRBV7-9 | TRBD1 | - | CASSPTGQENGYTF | TGTGCCAGCAGCCCTACGGGACAGGAAAATGGCTACACCTTC
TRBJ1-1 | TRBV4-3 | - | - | CASSQERLSSEAFF | TGCGCCAGCAGCCAAGAAAGGCTGAGCTCTGAAGCTTTCTTT
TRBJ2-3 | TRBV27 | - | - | CASSFLRGGTDTQYF | TGTGCCAGCAGTTTTCTCAGGGGAGGGACAGATACGCAGTATTTT
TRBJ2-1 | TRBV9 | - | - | CASSSASNEQFF | TGTGCCAGCAGCTCGGCATCCAATGAGCAGTTCTTC
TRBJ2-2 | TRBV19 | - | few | CASSSALGTGELFF | TGTGCCAGTAGTAGTGCTCTTGGGACCGGGGAGCTGTTTTTT
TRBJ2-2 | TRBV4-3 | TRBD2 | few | CASSQNGLGAGELFF | TGCGCCAGCAGCCAGAACGGACTAGGGGCCGGGGAGCTGTTTTTT
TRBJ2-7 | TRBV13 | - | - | CASSSPGYEQYF | TGTGCCAGCAGCTCCCCCGGTTACGAGCAGTACTTC
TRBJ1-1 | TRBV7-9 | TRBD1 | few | CASSSGQGDTEAFF | TGTGCCAGCAGCTCCGGACAGGGAGACACTGAAGCTTTCTTT
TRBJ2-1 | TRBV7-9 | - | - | CASSAGQSSYNEQFF | TGTGCCAGCAGCGCGGGACAAAGCTCCTACAATGAGCAGTTCTTC
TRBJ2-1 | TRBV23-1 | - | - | CASSRDRGFITDNEQFF | TGCGCCAGCAGTCGAGACCGGGGGTTCATCACCGACAATGAGCAGTTCTTC
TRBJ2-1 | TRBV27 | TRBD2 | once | CASTPLAGVYNEQFF | TGTGCCAGCACCCCTCTAGCGGGAGTGTACAATGAGCAGTTCTTC
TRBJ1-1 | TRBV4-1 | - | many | CASSQEPPGGTEAFF | TGCGCCAGCAGCCAAGAGCCCCCTGGGGGCACTGAAGCTTTCTTT
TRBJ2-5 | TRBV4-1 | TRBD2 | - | CASSQVPAGPETQYF | TGCGCCAGCAGCCAAGTCCCAGCGGGGCCTGAGACCCAGTACTTC
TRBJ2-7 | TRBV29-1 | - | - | CSVEADSLTREQYF | TGCAGCGTTGAAGCGGACAGCTTGACTCGCGAGCAGTACTTC
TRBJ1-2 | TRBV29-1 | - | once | CSVEGGRASGYTF | TGCAGCGTTGAAGGCGGCAGGGCGTCCGGCTACACCTTC
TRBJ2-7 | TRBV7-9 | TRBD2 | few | CASSSQRGGEQYF | TGTGCCAGCAGCTCACAGCGGGGTGGCGAGCAGTACTTC
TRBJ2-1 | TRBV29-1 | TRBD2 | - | CSVRSGNSYNEQFF | TGCAGCGTCCGCAGCGGGAACTCCTACAATGAGCAGTTCTTC
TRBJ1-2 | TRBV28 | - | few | CASSLQGHYGYTF | TGTGCCAGCAGTTTACAGGGGCACTATGGCTACACCTTC
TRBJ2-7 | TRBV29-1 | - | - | CSVARPGYEQYF | TGCAGCGTCGCCCGCCCGGGCTACGAGCAGTACTTC
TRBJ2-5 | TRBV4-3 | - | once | CASSQDGGAGTQYF | TGCGCCAGCAGCCAAGATGGAGGGGCCGGGACCCAGTACTTC
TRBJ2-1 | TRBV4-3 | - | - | CASSLDGGDLFF | TGCGCCAGCAGCCTGGACGGAGGAGATCTGTTCTTC
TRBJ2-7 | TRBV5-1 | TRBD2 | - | CASSPGGYYEQYF | TGCGCCAGCAGCCCGGGGGGTTACTACGAGCAGTACTTC
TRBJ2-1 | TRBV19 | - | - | CASSIGAGTEEVLYNEQFF | TGTGCCAGTAGTATAGGGGCGGGGACGGAAGAAGTCCTCTACAATGAGCAGTTCTTC
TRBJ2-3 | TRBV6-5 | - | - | CASSGPRPLEDTQYF | TGTGCCAGCAGTGGGCCTAGGCCTCTTGAGGATACGCAGTATTTT
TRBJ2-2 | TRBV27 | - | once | CASSWGGELFF | TGTGCCAGCAGTTGGGGCGGGGAGCTGTTTTTT